This T cell receptor (beta chain) was identified during a study of shared clonotypes between healthy human individuals. General study results and limits: With a handful of donors compared, 4.5% to 6.5% of naive CD4 clonotypes were shared.

CDR3 length: 18 amino acids. Germline V gene sequence: CDR1 SGHNT, CDR2 YYREEE (reference sequence). The V and J ends lost 0 bases and 2 bases, in that order; junction bases with no gene match: 14. The donors, healthy adults who were HIV-negative, had experienced no recent acute infections or vaccinations. Of note for this clone: As yet, its antigen is unknown.

Genomic DNA from each subset was divided evenly over several immunoSEQ plates. In the authors' workflow: Filtering of immunoSEQ junctional sequences could not match full-length read filtering. The repertoire was sequenced with immunoSEQ multiplex PCR; TCRdb's copy has only in-frame clones and lacks some. That table supplies the V and J calls and clone size; D and trimming were determined from the DNA. The table includes roughly 380,000 clones, just over 95% detected once. Source material: memory CD8+ T cells sorted from blood. Specified subset: CD45RO+ cells pooled with CCR7-negative TemRA cells. This sequence originates from a man aged 25-45 years in good health. The genes are TRBV5-4 and TRBJ2-7; 7 bases map to TRBD2. CDR3 in DNA: TGTGCCAGCAGCTTGGGGAGGGGTCCTAGCGGCTCTACCTACGAGCAGTACTTC. Translation gives CASSLGRGPSGSTYEQYF.